The clone carrying this T cell receptor beta chain showed up just a few times. These data belong to a study of blood T cell dynamics during melanoma immunotherapy. In the study overall: First-line therapy was either pembrolizumab or nivolumab with ipilimumab for metastatic melanoma.

The table came from immunoSEQ multiplex PCR; TCRdb's copy has only in-frame clones and leaves some out. The table includes about 15,000 clones, around 88% detected once. Time point specified: week 3, after first cycle of checkpoint inhibitor. Samples come from before therapy and from week 3 after the first blockade cycle. The CDR3 consists of 12 residues. V shed 9 bases and J 3 bases; nucleotides not matched to a gene: 3. The sequences come from blood, collected from a patient treated with checkpoint blockade. The J gene is TRBJ1-1, the V gene TRBV23-1; TRBD1 matches at 8 bases. TRBV23-1 is an open reading frame, and its role is uncertain. This TCR came from a human donor with melanoma. Written as DNA, the CDR3 is TGCGCCAGAGGACAGGGTCACACTGAAGCTTTCTTT. Amino acids: CARGQGHTEAFF.